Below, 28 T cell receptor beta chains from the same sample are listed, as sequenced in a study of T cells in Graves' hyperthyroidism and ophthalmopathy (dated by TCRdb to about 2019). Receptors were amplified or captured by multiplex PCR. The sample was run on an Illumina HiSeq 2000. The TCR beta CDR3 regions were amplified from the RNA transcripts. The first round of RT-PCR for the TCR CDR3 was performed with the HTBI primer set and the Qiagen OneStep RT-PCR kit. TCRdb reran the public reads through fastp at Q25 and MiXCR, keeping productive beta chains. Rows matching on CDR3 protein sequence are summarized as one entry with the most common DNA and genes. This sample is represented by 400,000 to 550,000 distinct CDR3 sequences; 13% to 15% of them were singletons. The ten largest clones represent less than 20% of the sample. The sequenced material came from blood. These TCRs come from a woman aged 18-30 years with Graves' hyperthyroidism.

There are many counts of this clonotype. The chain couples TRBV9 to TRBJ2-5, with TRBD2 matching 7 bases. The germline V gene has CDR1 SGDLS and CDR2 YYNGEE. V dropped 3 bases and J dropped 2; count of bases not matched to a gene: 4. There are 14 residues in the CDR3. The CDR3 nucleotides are TGTGCCAGCAGCGGGGGACTACCACAAGAGACCCAGTACTTC. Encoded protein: CASSGGLPQETQYF.

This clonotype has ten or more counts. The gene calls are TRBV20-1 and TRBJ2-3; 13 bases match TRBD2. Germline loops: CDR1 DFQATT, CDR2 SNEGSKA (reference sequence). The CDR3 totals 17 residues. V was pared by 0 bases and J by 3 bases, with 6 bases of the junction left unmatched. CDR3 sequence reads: CSAREFRTSGRTDTQYF. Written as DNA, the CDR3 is TGCAGTGCTAGAGAATTCAGGACTAGCGGGAGAACAGATACGCAGTATTTT.

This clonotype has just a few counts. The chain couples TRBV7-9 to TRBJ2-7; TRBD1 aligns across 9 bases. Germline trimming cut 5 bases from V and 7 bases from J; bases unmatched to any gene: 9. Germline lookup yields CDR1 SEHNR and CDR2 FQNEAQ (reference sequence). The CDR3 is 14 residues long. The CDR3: CASSQRDRAGEQYF. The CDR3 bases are TGTGCCAGCAGCCAACGGGACAGGGCGGGGGAGCAGTACTTC.

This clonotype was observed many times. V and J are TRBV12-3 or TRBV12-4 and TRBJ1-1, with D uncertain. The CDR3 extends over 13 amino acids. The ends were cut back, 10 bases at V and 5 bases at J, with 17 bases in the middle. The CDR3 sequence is CATQRVGWTEAFF. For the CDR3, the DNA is TGTGCCACCCAACGGGTAGGGTGGACTGAAGCTTTCTTT.

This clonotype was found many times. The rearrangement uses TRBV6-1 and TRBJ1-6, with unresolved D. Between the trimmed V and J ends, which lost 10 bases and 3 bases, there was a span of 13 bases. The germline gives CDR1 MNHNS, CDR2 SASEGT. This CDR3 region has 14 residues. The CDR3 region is CATLPSSYNSPLHF. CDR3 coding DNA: TGTGCCACCCTCCCGTCTAGCTATAATTCACCCCTCCACTTT.

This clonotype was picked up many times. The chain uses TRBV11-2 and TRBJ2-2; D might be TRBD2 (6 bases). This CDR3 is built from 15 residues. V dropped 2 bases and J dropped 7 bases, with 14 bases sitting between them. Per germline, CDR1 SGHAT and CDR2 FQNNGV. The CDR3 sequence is CASSLNTGGHGELFF. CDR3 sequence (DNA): TGTGCCAGCAGCTTAAATACCGGGGGTCACGGGGAGCTGTTTTTT.

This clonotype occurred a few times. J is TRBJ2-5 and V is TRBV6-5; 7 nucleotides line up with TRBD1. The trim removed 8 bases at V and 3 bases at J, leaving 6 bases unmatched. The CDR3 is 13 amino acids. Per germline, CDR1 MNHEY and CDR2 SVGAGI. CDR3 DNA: TGTGCCAGCTGTTCAGGGGGTAAAGAGACCCAGTACTTC. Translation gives CASCSGGKETQYF.

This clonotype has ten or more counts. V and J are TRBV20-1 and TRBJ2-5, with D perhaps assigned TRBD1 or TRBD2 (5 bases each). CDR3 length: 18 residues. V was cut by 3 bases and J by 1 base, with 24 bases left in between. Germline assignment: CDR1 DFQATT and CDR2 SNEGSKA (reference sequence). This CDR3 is CSASLPTGAGDGQETQYF. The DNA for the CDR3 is TGCAGTGCTAGCCTTCCCACCGGGGCGGGCGACGGCCAAGAGACCCAGTACTTC.

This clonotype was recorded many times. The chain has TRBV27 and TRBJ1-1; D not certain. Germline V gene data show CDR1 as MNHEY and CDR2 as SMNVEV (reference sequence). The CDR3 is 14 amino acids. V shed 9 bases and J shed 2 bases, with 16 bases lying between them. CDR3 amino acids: CASYHRGANTEAFF. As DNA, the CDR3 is TGTGCCAGTTACCATCGGGGTGCAAACACTGAAGCTTTCTTT.

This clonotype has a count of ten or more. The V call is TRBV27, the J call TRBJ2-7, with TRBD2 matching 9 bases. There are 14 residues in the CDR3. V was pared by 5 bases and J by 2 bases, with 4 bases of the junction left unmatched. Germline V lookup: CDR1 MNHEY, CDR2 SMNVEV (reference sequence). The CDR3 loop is CASSAGGTPYEQYV. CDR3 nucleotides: TGTGCCAGCAGTGCGGGAGGGACCCCCTACGAGCAGTACGTC.

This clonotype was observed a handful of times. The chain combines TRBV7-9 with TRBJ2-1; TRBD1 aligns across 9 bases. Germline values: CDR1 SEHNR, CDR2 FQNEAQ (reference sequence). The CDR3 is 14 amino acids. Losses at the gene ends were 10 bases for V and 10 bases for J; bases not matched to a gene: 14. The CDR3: CAIPGQGVLKEQFF. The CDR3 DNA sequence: TGTGCCATCCCGGGACAGGGTGTTCTGAAAGAGCAGTTCTTC.

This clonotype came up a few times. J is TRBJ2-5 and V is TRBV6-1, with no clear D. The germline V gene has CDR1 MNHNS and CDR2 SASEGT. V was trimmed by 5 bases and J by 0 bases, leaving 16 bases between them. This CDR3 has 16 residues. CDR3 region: CASSYPPTLYQETQYF. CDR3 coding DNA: TGTGCCAGCAGTTACCCTCCGACCCTGTACCAAGAGACCCAGTACTTC.

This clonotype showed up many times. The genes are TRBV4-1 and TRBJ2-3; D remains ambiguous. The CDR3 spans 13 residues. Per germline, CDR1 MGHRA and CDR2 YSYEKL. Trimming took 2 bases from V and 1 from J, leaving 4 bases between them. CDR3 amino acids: CASSQQGTDTQYF. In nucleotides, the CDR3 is TGCGCCAGCAGCCAACAGGGCACAGATACGCAGTATTTT.

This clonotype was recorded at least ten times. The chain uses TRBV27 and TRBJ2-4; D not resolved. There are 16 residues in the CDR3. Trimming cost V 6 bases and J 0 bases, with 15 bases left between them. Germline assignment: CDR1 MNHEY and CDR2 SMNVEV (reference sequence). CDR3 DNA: TGTGCCAGCAGCAGAACCCAGACTCTAGCCAAAAACATTCAGTACTTC. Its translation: CASSRTQTLAKNIQYF.

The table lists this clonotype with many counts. The CDR3 loop reads CASGPGTTYGYTF. In DNA form, the CDR3 reads TGTGCTAGTGGTCCGGGGACTACCTATGGCTACACCTTC. The chain uses TRBV12-5 and TRBJ1-2; TRBD1 is a possible D gene (5 bases). CDR1 is LGHNT and CDR2 is FRNRAP in the germline V gene. Trimming left V 5 bases short and J 4 bases short, with 11 bases between. The length of the CDR3 is 13 residues.

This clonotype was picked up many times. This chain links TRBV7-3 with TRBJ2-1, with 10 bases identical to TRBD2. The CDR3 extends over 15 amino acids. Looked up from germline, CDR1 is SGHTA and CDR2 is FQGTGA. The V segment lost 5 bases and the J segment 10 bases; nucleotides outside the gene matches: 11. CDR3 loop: CASSPRGAGGEEQFF. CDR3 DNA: TGTGCCAGCAGCCCCAGGGGAGCGGGAGGGGAGGAGCAGTTCTTC.

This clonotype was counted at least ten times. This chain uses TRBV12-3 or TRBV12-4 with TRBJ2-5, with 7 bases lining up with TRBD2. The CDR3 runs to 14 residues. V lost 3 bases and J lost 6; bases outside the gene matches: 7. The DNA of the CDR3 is TGTGCCAGCAGTTTCCAAGCGGGAACGCAGACCCAGTACTTC. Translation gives CASSFQAGTQTQYF.

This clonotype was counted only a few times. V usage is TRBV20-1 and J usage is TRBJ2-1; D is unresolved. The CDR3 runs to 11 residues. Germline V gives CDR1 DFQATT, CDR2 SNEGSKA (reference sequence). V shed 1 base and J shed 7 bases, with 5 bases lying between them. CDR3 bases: TGCAGTGCTAGAGGAGAAAATGAGCAGTTCTTC. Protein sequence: CSARGENEQFF.

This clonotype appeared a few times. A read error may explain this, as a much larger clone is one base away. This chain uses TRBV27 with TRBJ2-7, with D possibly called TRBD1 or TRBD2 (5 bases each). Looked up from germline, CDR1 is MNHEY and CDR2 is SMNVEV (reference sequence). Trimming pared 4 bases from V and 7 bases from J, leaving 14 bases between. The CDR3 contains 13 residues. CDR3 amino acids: CASSSGPAYEQYF. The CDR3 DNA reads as TGTGCCAGCAGTTCGGGACCCGCGTATGAGCAGTACTTC.

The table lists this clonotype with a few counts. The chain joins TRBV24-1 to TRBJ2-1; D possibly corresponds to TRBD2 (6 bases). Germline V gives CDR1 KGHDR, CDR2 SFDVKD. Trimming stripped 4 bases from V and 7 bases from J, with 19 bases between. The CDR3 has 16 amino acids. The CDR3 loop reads CATSEVTSWRLNEQFF. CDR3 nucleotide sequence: TGTGCCACCAGTGAGGTGACTAGTTGGAGGCTTAATGAGCAGTTCTTC.

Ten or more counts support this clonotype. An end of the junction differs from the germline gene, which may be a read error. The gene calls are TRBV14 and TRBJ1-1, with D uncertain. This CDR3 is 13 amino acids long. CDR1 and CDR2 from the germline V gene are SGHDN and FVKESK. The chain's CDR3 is CASSPQANTEAFF. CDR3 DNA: TGCGCCAGCAGCCCGCAGGCGAACACTGAAGCTTTCTTT.

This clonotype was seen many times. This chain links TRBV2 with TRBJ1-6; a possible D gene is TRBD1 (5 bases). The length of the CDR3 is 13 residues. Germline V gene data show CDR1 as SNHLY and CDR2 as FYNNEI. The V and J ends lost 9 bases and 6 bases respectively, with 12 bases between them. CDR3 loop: CASNRPANSPLHF. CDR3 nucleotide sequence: TGTGCCAGTAACAGGCCCGCTAATTCACCCCTCCACTTT.

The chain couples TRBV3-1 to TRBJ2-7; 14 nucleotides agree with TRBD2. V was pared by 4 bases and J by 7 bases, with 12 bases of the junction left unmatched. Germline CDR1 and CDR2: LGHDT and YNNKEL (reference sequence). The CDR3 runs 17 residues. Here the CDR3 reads CASSPRPGLAGVGEQYF. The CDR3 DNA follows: TGTGCCAGCAGCCCGAGGCCGGGACTAGCGGGAGTAGGGGAGCAGTACTTC.

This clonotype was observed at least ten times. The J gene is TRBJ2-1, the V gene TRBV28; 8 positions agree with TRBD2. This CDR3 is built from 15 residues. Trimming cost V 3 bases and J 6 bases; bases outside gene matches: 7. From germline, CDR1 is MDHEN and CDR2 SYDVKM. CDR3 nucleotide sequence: TGTGCCAGCAGTTTCGATCGGGAGGGCTTCAATGAGCAGTTCTTC. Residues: CASSFDREGFNEQFF.

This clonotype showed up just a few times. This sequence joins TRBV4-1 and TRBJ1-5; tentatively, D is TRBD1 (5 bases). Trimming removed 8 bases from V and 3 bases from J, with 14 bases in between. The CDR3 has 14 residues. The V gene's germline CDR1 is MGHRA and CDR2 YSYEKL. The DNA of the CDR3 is TGCGCCAGCTCCCGCACAGGATACAATCAGCCCCAGCATTTT. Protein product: CASSRTGYNQPQHF.

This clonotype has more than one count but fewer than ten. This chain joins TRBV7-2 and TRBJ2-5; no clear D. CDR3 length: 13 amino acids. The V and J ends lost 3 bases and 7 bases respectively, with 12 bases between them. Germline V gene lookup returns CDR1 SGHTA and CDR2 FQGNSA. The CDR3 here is CASSFTERGTQYF. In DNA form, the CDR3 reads TGTGCCAGCAGCTTCACGGAGCGCGGGACCCAGTACTTC.

DNA for the CDR3: TGTGCCAGCAGTGGGGGGACTAGAATCTACGAGCAGTACTTC. Amino acids: CASSGGTRIYEQYF. V is TRBV2 and J is TRBJ2-7; 8 bases match TRBD2. Germline values: CDR1 SNHLY, CDR2 FYNNEI. V shed 4 bases and J 3 bases; nucleotides not matched to a gene: 5. The CDR3 is made up of 14 amino acids.

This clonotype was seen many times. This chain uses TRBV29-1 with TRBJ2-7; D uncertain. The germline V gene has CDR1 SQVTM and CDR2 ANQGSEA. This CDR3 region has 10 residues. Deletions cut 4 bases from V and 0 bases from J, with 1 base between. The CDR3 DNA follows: TGCAGCGTTGTCTCCTACGAGCAGTACTTC. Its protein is CSVVSYEQYF.